One and the same sample provided the 20 T cell receptor beta chains below, sequenced in a study of cytomegalovirus exposure and HLA in healthy donors. The PCR employed 60 Vbeta primers together with 13 Jbeta primers. Sequencing was performed with immunoSEQ multiplex PCR; in TCRdb, only in-frame clones are kept and a portion is missing. The profile shows approximately 150,000 clones, 60% to 70% of them singletons. Sequencing used PBMCs. The origin of the receptors is a woman aged 60 to 75 in good health and CMV-seropositive.

The chain combines TRBV4-2 with TRBJ1-4, with 8 nucleotides matching TRBD1. Germline CDR1 reads LGHNA; CDR2 reads YNFKEQ. V was clipped by 2 bases and J by 5 bases; unmatched bases: 13. CDR3 length equals 18 residues. CDR3 bases: TGTGCCAGCAGCCAAAAAACAGACTCAGGGGGCCGGAATGAAAAACTGTTTTTT. This gives the protein CASSQKTDSGGRNEKLFF.

The rearrangement uses TRBV5-4 and TRBJ1-4; 7 nucleotides match TRBD1. Germline V gene lookup returns CDR1 SGHNT and CDR2 YYREEE (reference sequence). This CDR3 has 13 residues. V dropped 1 base and J dropped 7; count of bases not matched to a gene: 1. The CDR3 is CASSLRDSEKLFF. In nucleotides, the CDR3 is TGTGCCAGCAGCTTGAGGGACAGTGAAAAACTGTTTTTT.

V usage is TRBV29-1 and J usage is TRBJ2-2; D perhaps matches TRBD1 (7 bases). This CDR3 has 14 residues. V lost 7 bases, J lost 7 bases, and 19 bases lay in between. Germline lookup yields CDR1 SQVTM and CDR2 ANQGSEA. DNA for the CDR3: TGCAGCGCCGGAGGGGGCAGGGTACACGGGGAGCTGTTTTTT. Residues: CSAGGGRVHGELFF.

The rearrangement joins TRBV15 to TRBJ1-5; D not certain. Trimming pared 1 base from V and 4 bases from J, leaving 14 bases between. CDR1 LNHNV and CDR2 YYDKDF come from the germline V gene (reference sequence). The CDR3 totals 16 residues. The CDR3 sequence: CATSRGGGVRNQPQHF. As DNA, the CDR3 is TGTGCCACCAGCAGAGGTGGCGGGGTTCGGAATCAGCCCCAGCATTTT.

The chain carries TRBV7-9 and TRBJ2-6; the D gene is possibly TRBD2 (5 bases). The CDR3 loop spans 18 amino acids. The germline V gene encodes CDR1 SEHNR and CDR2 FQNEAQ (reference sequence). Trimming took 1 base from V and 0 from J, leaving 13 bases between them. CDR3 in amino acids: CASSLEFWETSGANVLTF. The DNA of the CDR3 is TGTGCCAGCAGCTTAGAGTTCTGGGAGACCTCTGGGGCCAACGTCCTGACTTTC.

The chain employs TRBV28 and TRBJ2-2; D perhaps matches TRBD2 (5 bases). CDR3 length equals 16 residues. The V end lost 7 bases, the J end lost 4 bases, and 19 bases lay between the germline ends. Germline-derived CDR1 and CDR2 are MDHEN and SYDVKM. The CDR3 loop is CASKGSRGSGTGELFF. Written as DNA, the CDR3 is TGTGCCAGCAAGGGCAGTAGAGGGTCGGGCACCGGGGAGCTGTTTTTT. The whole variable domain, remainder taken from reference TRBV28 and TRBJ2-2, is DVKVTQSSRYLVKRTGEKVFLECVQDMDHENMFWYRQDPGLGLRLIYFSYDVKMKEKGDIPEGYSVSREKKERFSLILESASTNQTSMYLCASKGSRGSGTGELFFGEGSRLTVL.

V and J are TRBV4-1 and TRBJ2-5; TRBD1 is a possible D gene (6 bases). CDR1 MGHRA and CDR2 YSYEKL come from the germline V gene. Trimming left V 1 base short and J 9 bases short, with 27 bases between. The CDR3 runs 18 residues. The CDR3 loop reads CASSQGLRDTKTGGAQYF. CDR3 sequence (DNA): TGCGCCAGCAGCCAAGGGCTCCGGGACACCAAAACGGGCGGAGCCCAGTACTTC.

The J gene is TRBJ1-2, the V gene TRBV28; 7 bases are shared with TRBD1. The CDR3 is 11 amino acids. After removal of 11 bases from V and 4 bases from J, the junction contained 4 bases not matched to a gene. Germline assignment: CDR1 MDHEN and CDR2 SYDVKM. The CDR3 region is CALGGFYGYTF. In DNA, the CDR3 is TGTGCCCTAGGGGGCTTCTATGGCTACACCTTC.

The rearrangement uses TRBV6-5 and TRBJ2-1; D is possibly TRBD2 (6 bases). CDR3 length: 14 amino acids. Deletions cut 2 bases from V and 4 bases from J, with 9 bases between. Germline V gene data show CDR1 as MNHEY and CDR2 as SVGAGI. CDR3 region: CASSYAGSYNEQFF. CDR3 bases: TGTGCCAGCAGTTACGCGGGAAGTTACAATGAGCAGTTCTTC.

The chain couples TRBV5-1 to TRBJ1-3; no clear D gene. The CDR3 is 15 residues long. CDR1 and CDR2 from the germline V gene are SGHRS and YFSETQ. Trimming removed 0 bases from V and 2 bases from J, with 9 bases in between. CDR3 sequence (DNA): TGCGCCAGCAGCTTGGGTGCGGGTGCTGGAAACACCATATATTTT. Translation gives CASSLGAGAGNTIYF.

A note on this clone: Additional DNA sequences in this sample encode the identical CDR3. V gene TRBV28 combines with J gene TRBJ1-1, with a tentative D call TRBD1 (5 bases). Germline V gene data show CDR1 as MDHEN and CDR2 as SYDVKM. V dropped 3 bases and J dropped 2 bases, with 10 bases sitting between them. This CDR3 is built from 14 residues. The CDR3 sequence is CASSLGLLNTEAFF. The DNA for the CDR3 is TGTGCCAGCAGTTTGGGACTGCTAAACACTGAAGCTTTCTTT.

This clone was seen more than once but under ten times. The genes are TRBV28 and TRBJ2-3, with D unresolved. The CDR3 has 13 residues. In germline, CDR1 is MDHEN, CDR2 SYDVKM. Trimming left V 5 bases short and J 2 bases short, with 8 bases between. The CDR3 nucleotides read TGTGCCAGCAGTACCCAGAACACAGATACGCAGTATTTT. It encodes CASSTQNTDTQYF.

This clone has only a few counts. The rearrangement links TRBV6-5 to TRBJ2-4; maybe TRBD1 (6 bases). The CDR3 runs 14 residues. Germline assignment: CDR1 MNHEY and CDR2 SVGAGI. Trimming removed 6 bases at V and 2 bases at J, with 11 bases between. CDR3 sequence reads: CASSLDRTKNIQYF. CDR3 nucleotides: TGTGCCAGCAGCCTAGACAGGACCAAAAACATTCAGTACTTC.

On this clone: A junction end diverges from the germline sequence, so it may reflect a read error. The J gene is TRBJ2-3, the V gene TRBV27; D perhaps matches TRBD2 (6 bases). CDR3 length equals 16 residues. The germline CDR1 and CDR2 sequences are MNHEY and SMNVEV (reference sequence). The CDR3 nucleotides read TGTGCCAGTAGTTTGATCAGGCGGGATGTAGCAGATACGCAGTATTTT. Amino acids: CASSLIRRDVADTQYF.

A single count supports this clone. The genes are TRBV7-8 and TRBJ2-7, with D maybe TRBD1 (5 bases). This CDR3 contains 12 residues. Germline V gene data show CDR1 as SGHVS and CDR2 as FQNEAQ. Trimming removed 5 bases from V and 5 bases from J, with 10 bases in between. The CDR3 spells CASSIDSDEQYF. For the CDR3, the DNA is TGTGCCAGCAGCATCGACAGCGACGAGCAGTACTTC.

The gene calls are TRBV19 and TRBJ1-5, with 7 bases lining up with TRBD1. This CDR3 contains 16 residues. V shed 1 base, J shed 0 bases, and the junction held 3 bases outside the gene matches. Germline-derived CDR1 and CDR2 are LNHDA and SQIVND (reference sequence). CDR3 loop: CASSIGDSFSNQPQHF. In DNA form, the CDR3 reads TGTGCCAGTAGTATAGGGGACAGCTTTAGCAATCAGCCCCAGCATTTT.

V is TRBV6-5 and J is TRBJ2-1; D uncertain. The CDR3 is 13 residues long. Germline V gene lookup returns CDR1 MNHEY and CDR2 SVGAGI. V lost 5 bases to trimming and J lost 4 bases, with 9 bases between them. The CDR3 loop is CASSLDGYNEQFF. The DNA for the CDR3 is TGTGCCAGCAGTCTAGACGGATACAATGAGCAGTTCTTC.

The chain carries TRBV11-2 and TRBJ2-1, with TRBD2 matching over 7 bases. The V and J ends lost 2 bases and 0 bases, in that order; junction bases with no gene match: 7. CDR3 size: 17 residues. Germline lookup yields CDR1 SGHAT and CDR2 FQNNGV. The CDR3 protein is CASSLHPGGSSYNEQFF. CDR3 nucleotide sequence: TGTGCCAGCAGCTTACACCCCGGCGGGAGCTCCTACAATGAGCAGTTCTTC. The entire variable domain, with the rest obtained from reference TRBV11-2 and TRBJ2-1, is as follows: EAGVAQSPRYKIIEKRQSVAFWCNPISGHATLYWYQQILGQGPKLLIQFQNNGVVDDSQLPKDRFSAERLKGVDSTLKIQPAKLEDSAVYLCASSLHPGGSSYNEQFFGPGTRLTVL.

The chain couples TRBV9 to TRBJ1-2; the D gene is possibly TRBD1 (6 bases). The length of the CDR3 is 15 residues. Germline CDR1 reads SGDLS; CDR2 reads YYNGEE. With 3 bases removed from V and 6 bases from J, the gap between germline ends came to 18 bases. The DNA for the CDR3 is TGTGCCAGCAGCGCCAAAAGGACAGTTCTTAATGGCTACACCTTC. It encodes CASSAKRTVLNGYTF.

V and J are TRBV28 and TRBJ1-2; no clear D. Germline loops: CDR1 MDHEN, CDR2 SYDVKM. V lost 3 bases and J lost 1, with 12 bases in between. This CDR3 is 15 amino acids long. This chain's CDR3 is CASSFSGAVNYGYTF. DNA for the CDR3: TGTGCCAGCAGTTTCTCGGGAGCCGTTAACTATGGCTACACCTTC.